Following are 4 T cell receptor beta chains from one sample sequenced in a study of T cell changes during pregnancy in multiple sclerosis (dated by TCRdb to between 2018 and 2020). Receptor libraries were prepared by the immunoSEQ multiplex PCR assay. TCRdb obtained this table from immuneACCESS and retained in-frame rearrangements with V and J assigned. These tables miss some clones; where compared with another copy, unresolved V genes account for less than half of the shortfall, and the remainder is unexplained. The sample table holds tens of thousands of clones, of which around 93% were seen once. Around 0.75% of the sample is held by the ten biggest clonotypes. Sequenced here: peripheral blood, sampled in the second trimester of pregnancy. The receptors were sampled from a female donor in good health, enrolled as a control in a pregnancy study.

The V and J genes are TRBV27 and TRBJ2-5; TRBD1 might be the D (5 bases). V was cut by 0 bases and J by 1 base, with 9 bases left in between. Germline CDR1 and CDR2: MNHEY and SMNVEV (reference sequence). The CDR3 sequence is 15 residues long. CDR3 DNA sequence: TGTGCCAGCAGTTTATCGTCAGGGATCCAAGAGACCCAGTACTTC. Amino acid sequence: CASSLSSGIQETQYF.

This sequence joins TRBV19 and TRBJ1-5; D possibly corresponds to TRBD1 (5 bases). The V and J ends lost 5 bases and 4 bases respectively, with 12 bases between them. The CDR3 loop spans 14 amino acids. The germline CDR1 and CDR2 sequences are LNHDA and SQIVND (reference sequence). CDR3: CASSPGGGNQPQHF. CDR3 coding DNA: TGTGCCAGTAGTCCCGGGGGAGGGAATCAGCCCCAGCATTTT.

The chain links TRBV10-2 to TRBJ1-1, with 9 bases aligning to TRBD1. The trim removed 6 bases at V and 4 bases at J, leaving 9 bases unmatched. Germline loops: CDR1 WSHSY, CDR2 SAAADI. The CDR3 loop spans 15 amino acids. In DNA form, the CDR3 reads TGCGCCAGCAGCCGGGACAGGGTTAGCGGCACTGAAGCTTTCTTT. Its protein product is CASSRDRVSGTEAFF.

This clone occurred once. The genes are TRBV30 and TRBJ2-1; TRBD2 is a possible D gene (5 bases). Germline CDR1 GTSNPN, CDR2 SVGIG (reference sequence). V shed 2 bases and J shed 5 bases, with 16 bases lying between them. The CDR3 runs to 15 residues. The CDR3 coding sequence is TGTGCCTGGAGTCCTCTCGGACGGGGAAACAATGAGCAGTTCTTC. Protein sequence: CAWSPLGRGNNEQFF. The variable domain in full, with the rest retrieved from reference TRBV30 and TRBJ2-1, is SQTIHQWPATLVQPVGSPLSLECTVEGTSNPNLYWYRQAAGRGLQLLFYSVGIGQISSEVPQNLSASRPQDRQFILSSKKLLLSDSGFYLCAWSPLGRGNNEQFFGPGTRLTVL.